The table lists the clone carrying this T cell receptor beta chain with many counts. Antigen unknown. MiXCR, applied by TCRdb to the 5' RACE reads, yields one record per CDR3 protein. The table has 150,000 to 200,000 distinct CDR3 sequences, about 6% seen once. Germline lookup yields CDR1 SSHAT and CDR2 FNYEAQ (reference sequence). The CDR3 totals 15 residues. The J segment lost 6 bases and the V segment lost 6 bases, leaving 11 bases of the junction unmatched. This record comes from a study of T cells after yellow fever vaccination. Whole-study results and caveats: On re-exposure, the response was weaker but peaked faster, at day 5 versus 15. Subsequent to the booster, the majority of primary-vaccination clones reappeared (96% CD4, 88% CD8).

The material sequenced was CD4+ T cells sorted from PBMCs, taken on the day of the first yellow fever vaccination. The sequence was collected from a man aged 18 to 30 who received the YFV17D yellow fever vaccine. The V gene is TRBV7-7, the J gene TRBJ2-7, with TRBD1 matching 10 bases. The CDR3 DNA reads TGTGCCAGCAGTCAGACAGGGGGCGCGACCAGCGAGCAGTACTTC. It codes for CASSQTGGATSEQYF. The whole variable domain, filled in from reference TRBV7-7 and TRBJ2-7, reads GAGVSQSPRYKVTKRGQDVTLRCDPISSHATLYWYQQALGQGPEFLTYFNYEAQPDKSGLPSDRFSAERPEGSISTLTIQRTEQRDSAMYRCASSQTGGATSEQYFGPGTRLTVT.